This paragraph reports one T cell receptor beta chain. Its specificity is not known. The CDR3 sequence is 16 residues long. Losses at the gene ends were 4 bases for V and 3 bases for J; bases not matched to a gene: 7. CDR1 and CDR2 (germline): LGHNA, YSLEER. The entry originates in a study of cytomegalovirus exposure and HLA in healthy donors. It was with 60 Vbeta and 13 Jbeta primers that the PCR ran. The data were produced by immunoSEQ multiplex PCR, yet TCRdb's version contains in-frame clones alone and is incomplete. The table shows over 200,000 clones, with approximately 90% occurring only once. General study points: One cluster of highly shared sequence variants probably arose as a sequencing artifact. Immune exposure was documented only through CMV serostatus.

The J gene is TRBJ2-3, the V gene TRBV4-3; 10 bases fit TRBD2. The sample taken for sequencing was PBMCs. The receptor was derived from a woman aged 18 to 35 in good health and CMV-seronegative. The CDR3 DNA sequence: TGCGCCAGCAGCCTTGGAGCGGGGGGGCTTACAGATACGCAGTATTTT. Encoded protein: CASSLGAGGLTDTQYF.